The source of this T cell receptor beta chain is a study of PD-1 blockade in classical Hodgkin lymphoma. Libraries were prepared by immunoSEQ multiplex PCR; TCRdb keeps only in-frame clonotypes and omits some of them. Found here are tens of thousands of clones, almost 90% of them singletons; the top ten hold roughly 14%. The time point is: cycle 4 day 1 (C4D1), after less than seven weeks of nivolumab. The patients all showed relapse after autologous stem cell transplantation, while their brentuximab vedotin exposure varied. The length of the CDR3 is 12 residues. CDR1 and CDR2 (germline): MDHEN, SYDVKM. V lost 3 bases to trimming and J lost 3 bases, with 5 bases between them.

The sample was peripheral blood mononuclear cells (PBMCs), taken before the fourth cycle of nivolumab. This receptor was identified in a human donor with classical Hodgkin lymphoma. The rearrangement joins TRBV28 to TRBJ1-2, with D unresolved. The chain's CDR3 is CASSLGHYGYTF. The CDR3 nucleotides read TGTGCCAGCAGTTTGGGCCACTATGGCTACACCTTC.